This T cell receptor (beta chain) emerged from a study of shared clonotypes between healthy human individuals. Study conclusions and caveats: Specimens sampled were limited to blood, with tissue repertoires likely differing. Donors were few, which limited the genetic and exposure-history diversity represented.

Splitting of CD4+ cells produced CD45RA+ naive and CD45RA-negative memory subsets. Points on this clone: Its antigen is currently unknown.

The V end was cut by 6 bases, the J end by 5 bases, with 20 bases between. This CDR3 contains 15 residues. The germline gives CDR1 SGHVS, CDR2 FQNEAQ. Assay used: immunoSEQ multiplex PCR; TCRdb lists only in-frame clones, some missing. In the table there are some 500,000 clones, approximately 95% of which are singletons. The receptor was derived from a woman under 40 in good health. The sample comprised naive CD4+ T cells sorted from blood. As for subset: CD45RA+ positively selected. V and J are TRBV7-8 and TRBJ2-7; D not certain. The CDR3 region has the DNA TGTGCCAGCAGTTCCCGTCGGCTGGCTCAGGACGAGCAGTACTTC. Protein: CASSSRRLAQDEQYF.